These 22 T cell receptor beta chains came from one sample sequenced in a study of beta chain features in type 1 diabetes. Study results and caveats: Moderately but significantly shorter TCRB CDR3s were found in Type 1 diabetes patients in all four CD4+ subsets.

For these receptors, no antigen is known. As every portion of the isolated RNA was reverse transcribed, the sequencing read expressed TCRB transcripts. Clones were read by immunoSEQ multiplex PCR, and TCRdb kept only the in-frame ones, dropping some. Here the sample spans tens of thousands of clones, roughly two thirds being singletons. The source material was Tregs from blood. Source of these receptors: a woman aged 25 to 39 with type 1 diabetes.

The rearrangement links TRBV30 to TRBJ2-7, with 7 bases matching TRBD1. The CDR3 runs to 12 residues. Germline V lookup: CDR1 GTSNPN, CDR2 SVGIG (reference sequence). The V and J ends lost 7 bases and 4 bases, in that order; junction bases with no gene match: 7. Written as DNA, the CDR3 is TGTGCCTATCTGGGGACAGCTTACGAGCAGTACTTC. Translation gives CAYLGTAYEQYF.

The V call is TRBV5-1, the J call TRBJ1-4; TRBD1 matches at 8 bases. With V trimmed by 0 bases and J by 4 bases, 2 bases remained unmatched. The germline CDR1 and CDR2 sequences are SGHRS and YFSETQ. The CDR3 totals 15 residues. The CDR3 is CASSLADRDNEKLFF. For the CDR3, the DNA is TGCGCCAGCAGCTTGGCGGACAGGGATAATGAAAAACTGTTTTTT.

The chain uses TRBV28 and TRBJ1-2, with D perhaps matching TRBD1 (5 bases). The V and J ends lost 4 bases and 2 bases respectively, with 23 bases between them. CDR1 and CDR2 (germline): MDHEN, SYDVKM. This CDR3 region has 18 residues. CDR3 bases: TGTGCCAGCAGTTCCCAGGGAGGTGGGCAGGGAGGAAACTATGGCTACACCTTC. This gives the protein CASSSQGGGQGGNYGYTF.

This chain joins TRBV27 and TRBJ2-5; D may be TRBD1 (6 bases). The J call is doubtful: the DNA matches TRBJ2-7 better. Germline lookup yields CDR1 MNHEY and CDR2 SMNVEV (reference sequence). The CDR3 covers 14 residues. CDR3 DNA sequence: TGTGCCAGCAGTTTAAGGGCACAGGGATACGAGCAGTACTTC. This sequence encodes CASSLRAQGYEQYF.

This clone has more than one count but fewer than ten. The chain couples TRBV28 to TRBJ2-3, with TRBD2 matching 11 bases. This CDR3 has 18 amino acids. The junction had 15 bases not matched to a gene; V was cut back by 6 bases and J by 4 bases. The germline V gene has CDR1 MDHEN and CDR2 SYDVKM. The CDR3, as DNA: TGTGCCAGCAGACCCATCGACCGACTAGCGGGATTCGCAGATACGCAGTATTTT. Its translation: CASRPIDRLAGFADTQYF.

The V call is TRBV18, the J call TRBJ1-1; D is undetermined. The germline V gene has CDR1 KGHSH and CDR2 LQKENI. Deletions cut 3 bases from V and 6 bases from J, with 14 bases between. The CDR3 runs 14 residues. The CDR3 sequence: CASSPRREVAEAFF. Here the CDR3 DNA reads TGTGCCAGCTCACCGCGACGGGAGGTAGCTGAAGCTTTCTTT.

This CDR3 is CASRPGLNTGELFF. CDR3 DNA sequence: TGCGCCAGCAGGCCGGGACTGAACACCGGGGAGCTGTTTTTT. This chain joins TRBV5-1 and TRBJ2-2, with D possibly TRBD2 on 6 matching bases. The CDR3 has 14 residues. Deletions cut 5 bases from V and 1 base from J, with 9 bases between. CDR1 and CDR2 from the germline V gene are SGHRS and YFSETQ. Together with reference TRBV5-1 and TRBJ2-2, the CDR3 gives the full variable domain: KAGVTQTPRYLIKTRGQQVTLSCSPISGHRSVSWYQQTPGQGLQFLFEYFSETQRNKGNFPGRFSGRQFSNSRSEMNVSTLELGDSALYLCASRPGLNTGELFFGEGSRLTVL.

The chain employs TRBV4-2 and TRBJ1-2; no clear D gene. V was pared by 3 bases and J by 5 bases, with 16 bases between. The CDR3 covers 15 residues. Germline CDR1 is LGHNA and CDR2 is YNFKEQ. The CDR3 DNA sequence: TGTGCCAGCAGCCAGAAATTACAAGGAGGATATGGCTACACCTTC. Protein product: CASSQKLQGGYGYTF.

CDR3 in DNA: TGTGCCTGGAGTTCCGGGACAGGAACTTACAATGAGCAGTTCTTC. Amino acids: CAWSSGTGTYNEQFF. The chain employs TRBV30 and TRBJ2-1, with 8 bases that match TRBD1. The CDR3 has 15 residues. CDR1 is GTSNPN, CDR2 SVGIG, per germline (reference sequence). The junction had 7 bases not matched to a gene; V was cut back by 2 bases and J by 4 bases.

The chain is built from TRBV7-2 and TRBJ2-3, with D perhaps TRBD2 (5 bases). The CDR3 is 14 amino acids. The V gene lost 5 bases and the J gene lost 2 bases, with 11 bases spanning the gap. Germline assignment: CDR1 SGHTA and CDR2 FQGNSA. In DNA form, the CDR3 reads TGTGCCAGCAGCCCGGGGTTCAACACAGATACGCAGTATTTT. Translation: CASSPGFNTDTQYF.

This clone was seen a handful of times. The rearrangement uses TRBV27 and TRBJ2-1; TRBD2 matches 9 bases. This CDR3 spans 17 amino acids. J lost 4 bases, V lost 8 bases, and 15 bases had no gene match. Per the germline V gene, CDR1 is MNHEY and CDR2 is SMNVEV (reference sequence). CDR3 coding DNA: TGTGCCAGCGCCCACCCCAGACTAGCGGCGAAATACAATGAGCAGTTCTTC. Protein: CASAHPRLAAKYNEQFF.

The V gene is TRBV6-6, the J gene TRBJ2-1; D perhaps matches TRBD1 (6 bases). Deletions cut 10 bases from V and 3 bases from J, with 16 bases between. The CDR3 spans 14 residues. Looked up from germline, CDR1 is MNHNY and CDR2 is SVGAGI (reference sequence). DNA of the CDR3: TGTGCCACGAACTTACAGGGTCGCTACAATGAGCAGTTCTTC. This sequence encodes CATNLQGRYNEQFF.

This clone came up once. The chain recombines TRBV2 with TRBJ2-7; D might be TRBD2 (6 bases). CDR3 length: 16 residues. Germline V gene lookup returns CDR1 SNHLY and CDR2 FYNNEI. Trimming took off 7 bases at V and 2 bases at J, with 21 bases between the two ends. CDR3 DNA: TGTGCCAGCAACGAAGACGCCCCGGCTAGCGCCTACGAGCAGTACTTC. It yields the protein CASNEDAPASAYEQYF.

This clone showed up just once. The chain uses TRBV6-1 and TRBJ1-1; 8 bases fit TRBD1. After removal of 5 bases from V and 3 bases from J, the junction contained 5 bases not matched to a gene. The CDR3 extends over 14 amino acids. Germline V gene data show CDR1 as MNHNS and CDR2 as SASEGT. The CDR3 DNA sequence: TGTGCCAGCAGTCTACAGGGGGGAGACACTGAAGCTTTCTTT. Its protein product is CASSLQGGDTEAFF.

This clone was found a few times. The rearrangement links TRBV7-9 to TRBJ2-1, with 7 bases matching TRBD2. Unmatched junction bases numbered 4, after V lost 2 bases and J lost 9 bases. This CDR3 is 13 amino acids long. Per the germline V gene, CDR1 is SEHNR and CDR2 is FQNEAQ (reference sequence). CDR3 DNA: TGTGCCAGCAGCTTATTTCTAGCGGCTGAGCAGTTCTTC. Its translation: CASSLFLAAEQFF.

This chain joins TRBV6-5 and TRBJ2-1; D not resolved. Deletions cut 5 bases from V and 0 bases from J, with 11 bases between. The CDR3 contains 15 residues. Per the germline V gene, CDR1 is MNHEY and CDR2 is SVGAGI. CDR3 DNA sequence: TGTGCCAGCAGTCATCCTAGAAGCTCCTACAATGAGCAGTTCTTC. This translates into CASSHPRSSYNEQFF.

This chain joins TRBV5-1 and TRBJ2-5; 7 bases are shared with TRBD1. V dropped 4 bases and J dropped 4; count of bases not matched to a gene: 10. The length of the CDR3 is 15 residues. Germline-derived CDR1 and CDR2 are SGHRS and YFSETQ. In nucleotides, the CDR3 is TGCGCCAGCAGCGGGCAGGGGGTCGTCCGAGAGACCCAGTACTTC. Translating it yields CASSGQGVVRETQYF.

J is TRBJ2-7 and V is TRBV11-2; TRBD2 agrees at 10 bases. V lost 3 bases, J lost 5 bases, and 7 bases stayed unmatched. The CDR3 spans 15 residues. Germline V lookup: CDR1 SGHAT, CDR2 FQNNGV. CDR3 DNA sequence: TGTGCCAGCAGCTTTCCTAGCGGGAGTACCCACGAGCAGTACTTC. It yields the protein CASSFPSGSTHEQYF.

The chain uses TRBV30 and TRBJ1-3; the D is unclear. V was trimmed by 0 bases and J by 4 bases, leaving 4 bases between them. The germline V gene encodes CDR1 GTSNPN and CDR2 SVGIG (reference sequence). The CDR3 is 12 amino acids. In nucleotides, the CDR3 is TGTGCCTGGAGTGTACTAGGAAACACCATATATTTT. This sequence encodes CAWSVLGNTIYF.

V and J are TRBV7-9 and TRBJ1-1; 9 bases map to TRBD1. Trimming at V came to 6 bases and at J to 2 bases, leaving 4 bases not matched to a gene. The CDR3 extends over 14 amino acids. The germline CDR1 and CDR2 sequences are SEHNR and FQNEAQ (reference sequence). The CDR3 protein is CASRKGQGNTEAFF. CDR3 DNA: TGTGCCAGCAGAAAGGGACAGGGTAACACTGAAGCTTTCTTT.

This chain connects TRBV6-5 to TRBJ1-1, with D perhaps TRBD1 (5 bases). Germline values: CDR1 MNHEY, CDR2 SVGAGI. The germline V and J ends were trimmed by 0 bases and 4 bases, with 12 bases remaining between them. The CDR3 is 15 amino acids. CDR3 coding DNA: TGTGCCAGCAGTTACTCTGTGCGGGGGGGCACTGAAGCTTTCTTT. This translates into CASSYSVRGGTEAFF.

The rearrangement uses TRBV5-4 and TRBJ2-5; 10 positions match TRBD2. V gave up 4 bases and J gave up 1 base; unmatched junction bases: 7. The CDR3 runs to 16 residues. The germline V gene has CDR1 SGHNT and CDR2 YYREEE (reference sequence). CDR3 nucleotides: TGTGCCAGCAGCAGGCCGGGACTAGCGCCCCAAGAGACCCAGTACTTC. It specifies CASSRPGLAPQETQYF.